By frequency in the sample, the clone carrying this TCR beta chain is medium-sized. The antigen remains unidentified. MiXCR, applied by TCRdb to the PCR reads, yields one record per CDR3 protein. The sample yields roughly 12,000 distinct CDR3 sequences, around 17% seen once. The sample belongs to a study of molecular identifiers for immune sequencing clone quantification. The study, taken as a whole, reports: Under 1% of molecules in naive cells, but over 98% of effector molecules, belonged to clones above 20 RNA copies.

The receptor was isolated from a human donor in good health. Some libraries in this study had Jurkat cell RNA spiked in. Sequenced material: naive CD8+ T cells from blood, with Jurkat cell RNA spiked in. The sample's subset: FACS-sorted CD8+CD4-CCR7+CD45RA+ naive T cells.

The CDR3 region is CSARFDTDTQYF. CDR3 coding DNA: TGCAGTGCTAGGTTCGACACAGATACGCAGTATTTT. The chain links TRBV20-1 to TRBJ2-3, with D uncertain. V was trimmed by 3 bases and J by 2 bases, leaving 6 bases between them. Germline CDR1 and CDR2: DFQATT and SNEGSKA (reference sequence). The CDR3 is made up of 12 amino acids.